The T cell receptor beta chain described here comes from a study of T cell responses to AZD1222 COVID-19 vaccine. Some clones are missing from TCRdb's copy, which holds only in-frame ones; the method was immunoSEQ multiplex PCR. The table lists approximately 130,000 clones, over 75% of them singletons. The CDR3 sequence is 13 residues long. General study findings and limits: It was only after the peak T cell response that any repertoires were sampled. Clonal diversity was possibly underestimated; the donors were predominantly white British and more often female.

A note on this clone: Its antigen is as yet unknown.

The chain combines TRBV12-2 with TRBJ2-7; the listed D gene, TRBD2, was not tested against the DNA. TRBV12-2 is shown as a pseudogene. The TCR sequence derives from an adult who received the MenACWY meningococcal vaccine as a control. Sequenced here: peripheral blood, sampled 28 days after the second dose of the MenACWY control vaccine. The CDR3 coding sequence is TGTGCAAGATCGCGCGGGGAGTCCTACGAGCAGTACGTC. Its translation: CARSRGESYEQYV.